Following are 18 T cell receptor beta chains from one sample sequenced in a study of cytomegalovirus exposure and HLA in healthy donors. Clones were read by immunoSEQ multiplex PCR, and TCRdb kept only the in-frame ones, dropping some. The sample contains roughly 100,000 clones, about 87% of which appear only once. Specimen: PBMCs. These receptors came from a woman aged 18-29 years in good health and CMV-seropositive.

V and J are TRBV5-1 and TRBJ2-5; tentative D call: TRBD1 (6 bases). Trimming cost V 4 bases and J 1 base, with 17 bases left between them. The CDR3 is made up of 16 amino acids. Germline CDR1 reads SGHRS; CDR2 reads YFSETQ. For the CDR3, the DNA is TGCGCCAGCAGCATTCCCAAACAGGGAACCCAAGAGACCCAGTACTTC. Translated, it gives CASSIPKQGTQETQYF.

The table lists this clone with a count of one. V is TRBV7-2 and J is TRBJ1-2; no firm D call. The V gene lost 0 bases and the J gene lost 5 bases, with 13 bases spanning the gap. The CDR3 is 15 residues long. In germline, CDR1 is SGHTA, CDR2 FQGNSA. The CDR3: CASSLAAGGLYGYTF. CDR3 bases: TGTGCCAGCAGCTTAGCGGCCGGAGGTCTTTATGGCTACACCTTC.

The gene calls are TRBV11-2 and TRBJ2-1, with 9 bases matching TRBD1. This CDR3 is 16 amino acids long. The J segment lost 1 base and the V segment lost 8 bases, leaving 9 bases of the junction unmatched. Looked up from germline, CDR1 is SGHAT and CDR2 is FQNNGV. CDR3 in DNA: TGTGCCAGCCGACCCTGGACAGGGGAATCCTACAATGAGCAGTTCTTC. The encoded protein is CASRPWTGESYNEQFF.

The gene calls are TRBV5-4 and TRBJ2-7, with TRBD2 matching 9 bases. V lost 5 bases to trimming and J lost 0 bases; unmatched junction nucleotides: 6. This CDR3 region has 15 residues. The V gene's germline CDR1 is SGHNT and CDR2 YYREEE (reference sequence). Here the CDR3 reads CASRDSGGISYEQYF. In nucleotides, the CDR3 is TGTGCCAGCAGGGATAGCGGGGGAATCTCCTACGAGCAGTACTTC.

The chain joins TRBV6-1 to TRBJ1-5; D remains ambiguous. Trimming removed 0 bases from V and 3 bases from J, with 6 bases in between. The germline V gene has CDR1 MNHNS and CDR2 SASEGT. The CDR3 spans 14 residues. The CDR3 nucleotides are TGTGCCAGCAGTGAAGCGCCGGTCAATCAGCCCCAGCATTTT. Protein sequence: CASSEAPVNQPQHF.

The J gene is TRBJ1-4, the V gene TRBV5-6; 7 nucleotides line up with TRBD1. The CDR3 length is 14 residues. Germline V CDR1 and CDR2: SGHDT, YYEEEE. Losses at the gene ends were 1 base for V and 8 bases for J; bases not matched to a gene: 5. The CDR3 DNA follows: TGTGCCAGCAGCTTGAACCGCAGGGGGGAAAAACTGTTTTTT. This sequence encodes CASSLNRRGEKLFF.

V usage is TRBV11-2 and J usage is TRBJ2-3, with a tentative D call TRBD1 (6 bases). The V end was cut by 0 bases, the J end by 7 bases, with 23 bases between. Germline CDR1 SGHAT, CDR2 FQNNGV. This CDR3 has 18 residues. DNA for the CDR3: TGTGCCAGCAGCTTAGATAGTGAAGCAGGGGAGTACATGAATACGCAGTATTTT. It translates to CASSLDSEAGEYMNTQYF.

Within the sample, this clone is medium-sized. The J gene is TRBJ1-1, the V gene TRBV6-1, with unresolved D. The CDR3 extends over 15 amino acids. Trimming removed 5 bases from V and 3 bases from J, with 16 bases in between. CDR1 MNHNS and CDR2 SASEGT come from the germline V gene. CDR3 sequence reads: CASSRTLETDTEAFF. The CDR3 coding sequence is TGTGCCAGCAGTCGGACTCTTGAAACGGACACTGAAGCTTTCTTT.

V and J are TRBV7-9 and TRBJ2-3; 7 nucleotides align to TRBD1. The CDR3 is 14 amino acids. The germline gives CDR1 SEHNR, CDR2 FQNEAQ (reference sequence). With V trimmed by 5 bases and J by 2 bases, 4 bases remained unmatched. The CDR3 spells CASSPGQNTDTQYF. Here the CDR3 DNA reads TGTGCCAGCAGCCCGGGACAGAACACAGATACGCAGTATTTT.

The chain has TRBV5-1 and TRBJ2-2; 9 bases are shared with TRBD2. Per germline, CDR1 SGHRS and CDR2 YFSETQ. Trimming removed 3 bases from V and 1 base from J; junction bases left unmatched: 4. CDR3 length equals 16 residues. CDR3 loop: CASSSLAGRNTGELFF. The CDR3 region has the DNA TGCGCCAGCAGCTCCCTAGCGGGGCGGAACACCGGGGAGCTGTTTTTT.

This rearrangement joins TRBV4-1 to TRBJ2-5; D is possibly TRBD1 (6 bases). Germline V gene lookup returns CDR1 MGHRA and CDR2 YSYEKL. This CDR3 comprises 16 residues. The V end was cut by 1 base, the J end by 2 bases, with 14 bases between. The CDR3 loop is CASSQGRGQFQETQYF. In DNA form, the CDR3 reads TGCGCCAGCAGCCAAGGACGTGGACAGTTTCAAGAGACCCAGTACTTC.

V usage is TRBV5-6 and J usage is TRBJ1-2, with 11 bases that match TRBD1. The V and J ends lost 3 bases and 3 bases, in that order; junction bases with no gene match: 1. The CDR3 spans 14 residues. CDR1 and CDR2 (germline): SGHDT, YYEEEE. CDR3 bases: TGTGCCAGCAGCTCGGGACAGGGGGACTATGGCTACACCTTC. The encoded protein is CASSSGQGDYGYTF.

The chain employs TRBV28 and TRBJ1-4, with 7 bases aligning to TRBD1. V lost 3 bases and J lost 8; bases outside the gene matches: 9. This CDR3 has 15 residues. Per germline, CDR1 MDHEN and CDR2 SYDVKM. This CDR3 reads CASSFLEGAREKLFF. For the CDR3, the DNA is TGTGCCAGCAGTTTCCTTGAGGGGGCGAGAGAAAAACTGTTTTTT.

V usage is TRBV5-1 and J usage is TRBJ2-7, with TRBD2 matching over 11 bases. The CDR3 runs to 15 residues. Unmatched junction bases numbered 8, after V lost 2 bases and J lost 7 bases. Germline V CDR1 and CDR2: SGHRS, YFSETQ. In DNA, the CDR3 is TGCGCCAGCAGCTTTAGCGGGGGGGCCGGTGGAGAGCAGTACGTC. It is translated as CASSFSGGAGGEQYV.

This clone was observed a few times. Here the CDR3 reads CASSREADNEQFF. In DNA, the CDR3 is TGTGCCAGCAGCCGCGAGGCAGACAATGAGCAGTTCTTC. The chain links TRBV11-2 to TRBJ2-1; D not certain. This CDR3 region has 13 residues. Trimming removed 5 bases from V and 5 bases from J, with 10 bases in between. In germline, CDR1 is SGHAT, CDR2 FQNNGV.

The chain links TRBV18 to TRBJ2-1, with unresolved D. The CDR3 extends over 11 amino acids. The germline V and J ends were trimmed by 3 bases and 5 bases, with 2 bases remaining between them. CDR1 and CDR2 (germline): KGHSH, LQKENI. The CDR3 nucleotides read TGTGCCAGCTCACCCAACAATGAGCAGTTCTTC. This codes for CASSPNNEQFF.

The rearrangement joins TRBV7-9 to TRBJ1-2; TRBD1 matches 10 bases. The junction had 7 bases not matched to a gene; V was cut back by 4 bases and J by 8 bases. Germline V CDR1 and CDR2: SEHNR, FQNEAQ (reference sequence). The CDR3 runs 14 residues. CDR3 sequence: CASSSRQGAIGYTF. The CDR3 coding sequence is TGTGCCAGCAGCTCCAGACAGGGGGCGATCGGCTACACCTTC. The whole variable domain, remainder taken from reference TRBV7-9 and TRBJ1-2, is DTGVSQNPRHKITKRGQNVTFRCDPISEHNRLYWYRQTLGQGPEFLTYFQNEAQLEKSRLLSDRFSAERPKGSFSTLEIQRTEQGDSAMYLCASSSRQGAIGYTFGSGTRLTVV.

This rearrangement joins TRBV18 to TRBJ2-1; D possibly corresponds to TRBD2 (7 bases). The germline CDR1 and CDR2 sequences are KGHSH and LQKENI. V dropped 6 bases and J dropped 3 bases, with 18 bases sitting between them. The CDR3 is 16 amino acids. CDR3 residues: CASSRSGEGFYNEQFF. The CDR3 coding sequence is TGTGCCAGCTCGCGATCAGGGGAGGGATTCTACAATGAGCAGTTCTTC.